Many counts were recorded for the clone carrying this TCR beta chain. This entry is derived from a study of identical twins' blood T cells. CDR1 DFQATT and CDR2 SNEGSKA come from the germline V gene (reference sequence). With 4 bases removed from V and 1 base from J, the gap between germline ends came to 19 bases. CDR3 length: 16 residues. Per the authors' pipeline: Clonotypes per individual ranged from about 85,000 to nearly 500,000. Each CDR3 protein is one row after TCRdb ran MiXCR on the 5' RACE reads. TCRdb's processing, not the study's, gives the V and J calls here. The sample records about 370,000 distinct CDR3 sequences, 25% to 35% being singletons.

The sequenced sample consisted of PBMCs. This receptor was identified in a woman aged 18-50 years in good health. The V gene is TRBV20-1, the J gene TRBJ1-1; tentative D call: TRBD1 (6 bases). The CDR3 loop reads CSATLFGGGPNTEAFF. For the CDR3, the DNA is TGCAGTGCTACCCTCTTTGGGGGGGGCCCGAACACTGAAGCTTTCTTT.